The 9 T cell receptor beta chains in this list originate from one sample, sequenced in a study of cytomegalovirus exposure and HLA in healthy donors. PCR involved 60 Vbeta and 13 Jbeta primers. Produced via immunoSEQ multiplex PCR; TCRdb's table is partial and in-frame only. The table records roughly 150,000 clones, around four fifths of them present only once. The sample consisted of PBMCs. Source of these receptors: a boy younger than 10 in good health and CMV-seronegative.

Only a few counts were recorded for this clone. The rearrangement joins TRBV18 to TRBJ1-1; possible D gene TRBD1, 5 bases. Germline V lookup: CDR1 KGHSH, CDR2 LQKENI. V lost 2 bases and J 1 base, leaving 11 bases between the germline ends. The CDR3 has 15 residues. The CDR3 protein is CASSPRGLGNTEAFF. The DNA for the CDR3 is TGTGCCAGCTCACCAAGGGGTTTAGGGAACACTGAAGCTTTCTTT.

The chain recombines TRBV5-5 with TRBJ1-5; D might be TRBD1 (5 bases). The CDR3 has 17 amino acids. Trimming stripped 5 bases from V and 6 bases from J, with 24 bases between. The V gene's germline CDR1 is SGHKS and CDR2 YYEKEE (reference sequence). In DNA, the CDR3 is TGTGCCAGCAGAACCCGATCGCAGGGCGTCGTGGGTCAGCCCCAGCATTTT. Amino acid sequence: CASRTRSQGVVGQPQHF.

V is TRBV11-2 and J is TRBJ2-3, with D tentatively TRBD2 (5 bases). V shed 1 base and J shed 3 bases, with 20 bases lying between them. Germline CDR1 is SGHAT and CDR2 is FQNNGV. The CDR3 sequence is 18 residues long. The chain's CDR3 is CASSLVPSGGFRTDTQYF. In DNA form, the CDR3 reads TGTGCCAGCAGCTTAGTACCCTCCGGAGGCTTCCGTACAGATACGCAGTATTTT.

The chain couples TRBV25-1 to TRBJ2-1, with 13 nucleotides matching TRBD2. CDR1 is MGHDK and CDR2 is SYGVNS in the germline V gene. Trimming removed 5 bases from V and 2 bases from J; junction bases left unmatched: 3. This CDR3 has 16 residues. As DNA, the CDR3 is TGTGCCAGCAGTACCACTAGCGGGGGGGCCTACAATGAGCAGTTCTTC. Its protein is CASSTTSGGAYNEQFF.

This clone was picked up a small number of times. V gene TRBV9 combines with J gene TRBJ2-5; 13 bases are a match to TRBD2. The J call may be faulty, since TRBJ2-7 better matches the DNA end. CDR3 length: 18 amino acids. Germline V CDR1 and CDR2: SGDLS, YYNGEE. CDR3 DNA sequence: TGTGCCAGCAGCGAGAGAGGGGGACTAGCGGGGACTACCTACGAGCAGTACTTC. It yields the protein CASSERGGLAGTTYEQYF.

V usage is TRBV6-6 and J usage is TRBJ1-4, with D perhaps matching TRBD1 (6 bases). The CDR3 covers 14 residues. The germline gives CDR1 MNHNY, CDR2 SVGAGI (reference sequence). V lost 6 bases, J lost 7 bases, and 15 bases lay in between. The CDR3 reads CASRGGAIGEKLFF. CDR3 nucleotide sequence: TGTGCCAGCAGAGGGGGTGCGATTGGTGAAAAACTGTTTTTT.

The chain carries TRBV7-9 and TRBJ2-1; possibly TRBD2 for D (6 bases). The V end was cut by 1 base, the J end by 8 bases, with 15 bases between. The V gene's germline CDR1 is SEHNR and CDR2 FQNEAQ (reference sequence). The CDR3 extends over 15 amino acids. In nucleotides, the CDR3 is TGTGCCAGCAGCTTAGTCGATTTAGGAGGGGATGAGCAGTTCTTC. Residues: CASSLVDLGGDEQFF.

The chain recombines TRBV18 with TRBJ1-1; weak D call: TRBD1 (6 bases). V was shortened by 0 bases and J by 1 base, with 12 bases between the two germline ends. CDR1 KGHSH and CDR2 LQKENI come from the germline V gene. The CDR3 loop spans 16 amino acids. CDR3 in DNA: TGTGCCAGCTCACCACCGGGCAGGGGTAGGAACACTGAAGCTTTCTTT. As protein: CASSPPGRGRNTEAFF. Filled out from reference TRBV18 and TRBJ1-1, the complete variable domain reads NAGVMQNPRHLVRRRGQEARLRCSPMKGHSHVYWYRQLPEEGLKFMVYLQKENIIDESGMPKERFSAEFPKEGPSILRIQQVVRGDSAAYFCASSPPGRGRNTEAFFGQGTRLTVV.

The chain joins TRBV4-1 to TRBJ1-5; D is unclear. CDR1 is MGHRA, CDR2 YSYEKL, per germline. V lost 0 bases and J 6 bases, leaving 18 bases between the germline ends. This CDR3 region has 17 residues. The CDR3 region has the DNA TGCGCCAGCAGCCAAGACTTACTGGCAGCCCGCGGTCAGCCCCAGCATTTT. This gives the protein CASSQDLLAARGQPQHF.